This T cell receptor (beta chain) was observed in a study of blood T cell repertoires in COVID-19. Study as a whole: Samples representing acute and convalescent COVID-19 were sourced from the United States, Italy and Spain. T cells, B-cell-depleted T cells, or PBMCs provided the cDNA or gDNA that served as material.

In the source study's methods: Nucleated cell counts were estimated from reference gene primer amplification. The assay was immunoSEQ multiplex PCR, and TCRdb's table has in-frame clones only and misses some. The V and J calls and the clone size are those of that table, but D and trimming were determined from the DNA. Here the sample spans about 58,000 clones, approximately 83% being singletons. Losses at the gene ends were 1 base for V and 9 bases for J; bases not matched to a gene: 19. The germline V gene encodes CDR1 SQVTM and CDR2 ANQGSEA. CDR3 length equals 18 residues. Followed over time, Seattle patients had been enrolled while infection was active.

Sequencing was carried out using peripheral blood. This TCR came from a man aged 50 to 59 with COVID-19, enrolled during active disease. This sequence joins TRBV29-1 and TRBJ2-1; 9 bases fit TRBD2. CDR3 amino acids: CSVEGLLAGGPRASEQFF. In DNA, the CDR3 is TGCAGCGTTGAAGGCCTGCTGGCGGGAGGGCCTAGGGCGAGTGAGCAGTTCTTC.